A selection of T cell receptor beta chains follows, all from one sample in a study of T-cell reconstitution after alpha-beta-depleted transplantation in children. Each CDR3 protein gets one entry after TCRdb re-called the PCR reads with MiXCR. The top ten clones hold 15% to 20% of a sample with about 150,000 distinct CDR3 sequences, 8% to 10% of them seen once. Sequenced here: PBMCs, mostly from graft donor cells, sampled 180 days after TCRalphabeta/CD19-depleted stem cell transplant. The receptor source for this set is a female patient aged 2-15 years who had a stem cell transplant for congenital amegakaryocytic thrombocytopenia, so the T cells may come from the graft donor. The CDR3 runs from the conserved cysteine through the conserved F or W. The D gene is left open where the match is weak. Clone size is given for some rows only: seen once, a few or many times, or a class if the clone is expanded.

j_call	clone_size	d_call	v_call	cdr3_nt	cdr3_aa
TRBJ2-7	many	-	TRBV28	TGTGCCAGCAGTTTACTGGGCGGAACCTACGAGCAGTACTTC	CASSLLGGTYEQYF
TRBJ2-5	-	-	TRBV29-1	TGCAGCGGGGCGGTTTATTCCGAGACCCAGTACTTC	CSGAVYSETQYF
TRBJ1-1	many	TRBD1	TRBV20-1	TGCAGTGCTACCGGGACAGGGGGCGCGGAAGCTTTCTTT	CSATGTGGAEAFF
TRBJ2-4	-	TRBD2	TRBV28	TGTGCCAGCAGTTTAACTAGCGGGGCTTTAGCCAAAAACATTCAGTACTTC	CASSLTSGALAKNIQYF
TRBJ2-2	many	-	TRBV18	TGTGCCAGCTCAGAGGGACTCTCGAACACCGGGGAGCTGTTTTTT	CASSEGLSNTGELFF
TRBJ1-5	many	TRBD1	TRBV7-9	TGTGCCAGCAGCAAGACAGGGGTCCTTGAGGGGGCCCAGCATTTT	CASSKTGVLEGAQHF
TRBJ2-2	many	-	TRBV18	TGTGCCAGCTCACCGTCGGGAGTCGGACCCGGGGAGCTGTTTTTT	CASSPSGVGPGELFF
TRBJ2-7	many	-	TRBV20-1	TGCAGTGCTAGCTCGGGAGATTTTTCCTACGAGCAGTACTTC	CSASSGDFSYEQYF
TRBJ1-5	few	TRBD1	TRBV20-1	TGCAGTGCTATAACAGGGGTAGGGCAGCCCCAGCATTTT	CSAITGVGQPQHF
TRBJ2-7	-	-	TRBV5-1	TGCGCCAGCAGCCCAAGGGTAGAGTCAGGGCCCTACGAGCAGTACTTC	CASSPRVESGPYEQYF
TRBJ1-1	many	-	TRBV7-9	TGTGCCAGCAGCTTTGAGGGTTGGACTGAAGCTTTCTTT	CASSFEGWTEAFF
TRBJ1-2	-	TRBD1	TRBV28	TGTGCCAGCAGTTTATTTCCCGTCCGGGACAGAAGAATTACCTATGGCTACACCTTC	CASSLFPVRDRRITYGYTF
TRBJ2-7	many	-	TRBV5-1	TGCGCCAGCAGCTTGGGGGTCAGTCGACTCTCCTACGAGCAGTACTTC	CASSLGVSRLSYEQYF
TRBJ2-5	many	-	TRBV2	TGTGCCAGCAGCCCACCGCCCGCGGGCGAGACCCAGTACTTC	CASSPPPAGETQYF
TRBJ2-7	many	-	TRBV5-1	TGCGCCAGCAGCCGAAAGCCAGGGGCTCGGATAGCGGTATCCTACGAGCAGTACTTC	CASSRKPGARIAVSYEQYF
TRBJ2-5	many	-	TRBV20-1	TGCAGTGGAGGCAAGTCCTTGGGTAACCAAGAGACCCAGTACTTC	CSGGKSLGNQETQYF
TRBJ2-5	-	-	TRBV2	TGTGCCAGCAGTGATTCAGGATGGTTAGAGACCCAGTACTTC	CASSDSGWLETQYF
TRBJ2-1	-	-	TRBV12-3/TRBV12-4	TGTGCCAGCAGTTTAATCCCAGGCTTTTCCTACAATGAGCAGTTCTTC	CASSLIPGFSYNEQFF
TRBJ2-3	many	-	TRBV5-1	TGCGCCAGCAGCTTGGCCAGGGGACGTACGCAGTATTTT	CASSLARGRTQYF
TRBJ2-7	few	TRBD2	TRBV4-1	TGCGCCAGCAGCCAAGATCAGTTCCCGGGACTAGCCTACGAGCAGTACTTC	CASSQDQFPGLAYEQYF
TRBJ2-3	many	-	TRBV14	TGTGCCAGCAGCCAAGATAACCCCCCGTGGCGGGGTGGCACAGATACGCAGTATTTT	CASSQDNPPWRGGTDTQYF
TRBJ2-7	-	-	TRBV7-9	TGTGCCAGCAGCTTAGGGGCCGGCTACGAGCAGTACTTC	CASSLGAGYEQYF
TRBJ1-1	many	-	TRBV6-5	TGTGCCAGCAGTTACGCTACAGGGACCGCTTTCTTT	CASSYATGTAFF
TRBJ1-4	many	-	TRBV3-1	TGTGCCAGCAGCCAAGATTCGGGGGCACGGAGTGAAAAACTGTTTTTT	CASSQDSGARSEKLFF
TRBJ2-1	many	-	TRBV20-1	TGCAGTGCTAGAGATGGTCGGGGGACCTACAATGAGCAGTTCTTC	CSARDGRGTYNEQFF
TRBJ1-1	many	-	TRBV4-1	TGCGCCAGCAGCCAAGATGGACGGCGCGGCCGGGTGAACACTGAAGCTTTCTTT	CASSQDGRRGRVNTEAFF
TRBJ2-7	many	-	TRBV12-3/TRBV12-4	TGTGCCAGCAGTTTAGCGGGATTCTACGAGCAGTACTTC	CASSLAGFYEQYF
TRBJ2-5	-	TRBD2	TRBV4-1	TGCGCCAGCAGCCTTCCGGGACTAGCGGGAGGAGAGACCCAGTACTTC	CASSLPGLAGGETQYF
TRBJ2-3	many	-	TRBV7-9	TGTGCCAGCAGCTTCTGCCGGGACAAGGACACAGATACGCAGTATTTT	CASSFCRDKDTDTQYF
TRBJ2-1	-	TRBD1	TRBV7-2	TGTGCCAGCAGCACCGCAGGGGGCAGCTCCTACAATGAGCAGTTCTTC	CASSTAGGSSYNEQFF
TRBJ2-7	-	-	TRBV7-6	TGTGCCAGCCCTCTCAGCCCGGGGGCCTCTTCGGAGCAGTACTTC	CASPLSPGASSEQYF
TRBJ2-3	few	TRBD2	TRBV30	TGTGCCTGGAGTGTACTAGCGGGAGTGTCGGGCACAGATACGCAGTATTTT	CAWSVLAGVSGTDTQYF
TRBJ2-3	many	-	TRBV6-2/TRBV6-3	TGTGCCAGCTCGCCCTGGAGTTCCAGCACAGATACGCAGTATTTT	CASSPWSSSTDTQYF
TRBJ2-5	-	TRBD2	TRBV12-3/TRBV12-4	TGTGCCAGCACCCCGACTAGCCGGGAGACCCAGTACTTC	CASTPTSRETQYF
TRBJ2-5	-	TRBD1	TRBV20-1	TGCAGTGCCGACAGGGGAGAAGAGACCCAGTACTTC	CSADRGEETQYF
TRBJ2-3	many	-	TRBV28	TGTGCCAGCAGGCAAACTAGCACAGATACGCAGTATTTT	CASRQTSTDTQYF
TRBJ1-5	many	-	TRBV7-9	TGTGCCAGCAGCTTACCGGGGGATTATCAGCCCCAGCATTTT	CASSLPGDYQPQHF
TRBJ1-2	few	-	TRBV7-2	TGTGCCAGCAGCTTAGGCTGGGCTGGGGACTACACCTTC	CASSLGWAGDYTF
TRBJ2-6	many	TRBD1	TRBV5-1	TGCGCCAGCAGCTTTGGCCCAGGGGGCGCGGTAATCGCTGGGGCCAACGTCCTGACTTTC	CASSFGPGGAVIAGANVLTF
TRBJ2-7	many	TRBD1	TRBV5-6	TGTGCCAGCAGCTTGGGACAGGGTTCCTGGGGGCAGTACTTC	CASSLGQGSWGQYF